These 24 T cell receptor beta chains were all obtained from the same sample, sequenced in a study of CD8+CD57+ T cells in acquired aplastic anemia. Patients chosen for sequencing had CD8+CD57+ cells that had expanded, as shown by flow cytometry. The study profiled TCR beta VDJ and CDR3 using genomic DNA as template. One entry per CDR3 protein, called by TCRdb with MiXCR from the reads. Of about 200,000 distinct CDR3 sequences listed, approximately 65% are singletons. The sequencing sample was made of sorted CD4+, CD8+, or CD8+CD57+ T cells (not recorded which) from PBMCs. The receptor source for this set is a human donor with aplastic anemia.

CDR3 in amino acids: CSARAGTGVLSYEQYF. Written as DNA, the CDR3 is TGCAGTGCTAGAGCCGGGACAGGGGTTCTATCCTACGAGCAGTACTTC. The J gene is TRBJ2-7, the V gene TRBV20-1; TRBD1 agrees at 10 bases. The J segment lost 1 base and the V segment lost 1 base, leaving 7 bases of the junction unmatched. CDR1 is DFQATT and CDR2 is SNEGSKA in the germline V gene (reference sequence). The CDR3 spans 16 residues.

The chain uses TRBV7-8 and TRBJ2-7, with 8 bases matching TRBD2. Looked up from germline, CDR1 is SGHVS and CDR2 is FQNEAQ. V shed 3 bases and J 2 bases; nucleotides not matched to a gene: 9. The CDR3 has 16 residues. CDR3 in DNA: TGTGCCAGCAGCTTGAGACGAGCGGGGGTCACCTACGAGCAGTACTTC. This translates into CASSLRRAGVTYEQYF.

V and J are TRBV5-1 and TRBJ1-4; D is perhaps TRBD1 (5 bases). The CDR3 runs 15 residues. V gave up 3 bases and J gave up 7 bases, with 16 bases separating them. Germline CDR1 reads SGHRS; CDR2 reads YFSETQ. In DNA form, the CDR3 reads TGCGCCAGCAGCTCATCCACCGGGACCGGTGAAAAACTGTTTTTT. This sequence encodes CASSSSTGTGEKLFF.

This clonotype was counted ten times or more. The chain employs TRBV15 and TRBJ1-1; D unresolved. The germline V and J ends were trimmed by 4 bases and 0 bases, with 12 bases remaining between them. The CDR3 has 15 amino acids. Per germline, CDR1 LNHNV and CDR2 YYDKDF (reference sequence). The CDR3 spells CATSIWALMNTEAFF. Here the CDR3 DNA reads TGTGCCACCAGCATTTGGGCCCTTATGAACACTGAAGCTTTCTTT.

The V call is TRBV20-1, the J call TRBJ1-2; D gene unclear. Germline loops: CDR1 DFQATT, CDR2 SNEGSKA (reference sequence). This CDR3 region has 13 residues. The germline V and J ends were trimmed by 3 bases and 3 bases, with 11 bases remaining between them. The chain's CDR3 is CSASVEVDYGYTF. CDR3 sequence (DNA): TGCAGTGCTAGCGTGGAAGTGGACTATGGCTACACCTTC.

In its sample, this clonotype was seen once. The CDR3 loop is CASSHGQGALAGYYEQYF. The CDR3 coding sequence is TGTGCCAGCAGCCACGGACAGGGAGCGCTAGCGGGGTACTACGAGCAGTACTTC. This rearrangement joins TRBV9 to TRBJ2-7; D possibly corresponds to TRBD2 (9 bases). Germline-derived CDR1 and CDR2 are SGDLS and YYNGEE. The CDR3 totals 18 residues. Trimming cost V 4 bases and J 3 bases, with 26 bases left between them.

V gene TRBV2 combines with J gene TRBJ1-1; tentatively, D is TRBD1 (6 bases). This CDR3 has 15 amino acids. Deletions cut 3 bases from V and 4 bases from J, with 15 bases between. Looked up from germline, CDR1 is SNHLY and CDR2 is FYNNEI. The CDR3 nucleotides read TGTGCCAGCAGTGAGCAGGGGATGATGAGCACTGAAGCTTTCTTT. Translation gives CASSEQGMMSTEAFF.

Concerning this clonotype: The germline gene is not matched at one end of the junction; a read error may be the cause. The rearrangement uses TRBV5-8 and TRBJ1-4, with TRBD1 matching over 9 bases. Germline loops: CDR1 SGHTS, CDR2 YDEGEE. The CDR3 extends over 15 amino acids. The CDR3 DNA is TGCGCCAGCAGTCTGGGGACAGGGAATAGTGAAAAACTGTTTTTT. Translating gives CASSLGTGNSEKLFF.

This chain joins TRBV18 and TRBJ2-3; either TRBD1 or TRBD2 may supply D (5 bases each). Per the germline V gene, CDR1 is KGHSH and CDR2 is LQKENI. The CDR3 contains 17 residues. Trimming removed 4 bases at V and 0 bases at J, with 17 bases between. CDR3 nucleotide sequence: TGTGCCAGCTCACTTGTCCCGTTCGGGGCCAGCACAGATACGCAGTATTTT. Protein: CASSLVPFGASTDTQYF. Filled out from reference TRBV18 and TRBJ2-3, the complete variable domain reads NAGVMQNPRHLVRRRGQEARLRCSPMKGHSHVYWYRQLPEEGLKFMVYLQKENIIDESGMPKERFSAEFPKEGPSILRIQQVVRGDSAAYFCASSLVPFGASTDTQYFGPGTRLTVL.

This clonotype was observed a few times. This rearrangement joins TRBV20-1 to TRBJ2-5; D call uncertain. V was trimmed by 4 bases and J by 5 bases, leaving 5 bases between them. This CDR3 spans 10 amino acids. CDR1 is DFQATT, CDR2 SNEGSKA, per germline (reference sequence). The CDR3: CSANRETQYF. DNA for the CDR3: TGCAGTGCTAACCGTGAGACCCAGTACTTC.

The chain combines TRBV19 with TRBJ2-7; 7 nucleotides line up with TRBD1. This CDR3 is built from 13 residues. Per germline, CDR1 LNHDA and CDR2 SQIVND (reference sequence). V trimming: 3 bases; J trimming: 2 bases; junction bases outside the gene matches: 1. As DNA, the CDR3 is TGTGCCAGTAGTATCACAGGGGCCTACGAGCAGTACTTC. Translating it yields CASSITGAYEQYF.

This chain connects TRBV6-6 to TRBJ2-7; either TRBD1 or TRBD2 may fit D (5 bases each). The CDR3 sequence is 14 residues long. V gave up 6 bases and J gave up 3 bases, with 15 bases separating them. Germline V gene sequence: CDR1 MNHNY, CDR2 SVGAGI (reference sequence). The CDR3 sequence is CASRLTMGVYEQYF. In nucleotides, the CDR3 is TGTGCCAGCAGACTAACTATGGGGGTCTACGAGCAGTACTTC.

This clonotype appeared a single time. V usage is TRBV5-6 and J usage is TRBJ1-1, with a weak D call TRBD1 (5 bases). Germline CDR1 is SGHDT and CDR2 is YYEEEE. V lost 0 bases and J 5 bases, leaving 8 bases between the germline ends. The CDR3 is 13 residues long. CDR3 sequence reads: CASSLGGWTEAFF. As DNA, the CDR3 is TGTGCCAGCAGCTTGGGGGGCTGGACTGAAGCTTTCTTT.

V is TRBV2 and J is TRBJ1-5; no clear D gene. This CDR3 has 16 residues. Trimming took 3 bases from V and 4 from J, leaving 16 bases between them. Germline V gives CDR1 SNHLY, CDR2 FYNNEI. CDR3 nucleotides: TGTGCCAGCAGTGAGTGGCGCGGGGAAGGTAATCAGCCCCAGCATTTT. Protein sequence: CASSEWRGEGNQPQHF.

The rearrangement links TRBV2 to TRBJ2-2, with a weak D call TRBD2 (5 bases). There are 12 residues in the CDR3. CDR1 is SNHLY and CDR2 is FYNNEI in the germline V gene. Between the trimmed V and J ends, which lost 6 bases and 7 bases, there was a span of 9 bases. Here the CDR3 DNA reads TGTGCCAGCAGGGCAGAGGGCGGGGAGCTGTTTTTT. Translating gives CASRAEGGELFF.

This sequence joins TRBV3-1 and TRBJ2-1; tentatively, D is TRBD2 (5 bases). V lost 8 bases, J lost 9 bases, and 14 bases lay in between. CDR1 and CDR2 from the germline V gene are LGHDT and YNNKEL (reference sequence). This CDR3 spans 12 amino acids. CDR3 in DNA: TGTGCCAGCGGAAAAGAGGGAATTGAGCAGTTCTTC. Protein: CASGKEGIEQFF.

The rearrangement uses TRBV2 and TRBJ1-2, with 7 bases aligning to TRBD1. After removal of 7 bases from V and 6 bases from J, the junction contained 5 bases not matched to a gene. Germline CDR1 and CDR2: SNHLY and FYNNEI. This CDR3 has 12 residues. The CDR3, as DNA: TGTGCCAGCAAGGAGAGGGGGCATGGCTACACCTTC. Translating gives CASKERGHGYTF.

The chain is built from TRBV19 and TRBJ2-1; TRBD1 or TRBD2 may be the D gene (7 bases each). The CDR3 loop spans 15 amino acids. V lost 8 bases and J lost 0, with 14 bases in between. Germline V lookup: CDR1 LNHDA, CDR2 SQIVND (reference sequence). CDR3: CASREDRSSYNEQFF. The CDR3 nucleotides are TGTGCCAGTCGGGAGGACAGGAGCTCCTACAATGAGCAGTTCTTC. Full variable domain (remainder filled in from reference TRBV19 and TRBJ2-1): DGGITQSPKYLFRKEGQNVTLSCEQNLNHDAMYWYRQDPGQGLRLIYYSQIVNDFQKGDIAEGYSVSREKKESFPLTVTSAQKNPTAFYLCASREDRSSYNEQFFGPGTRLTVL.

The chain uses TRBV7-2 and TRBJ1-2, with D unclear. Germline CDR1 reads SGHTA; CDR2 reads FQGNSA. The CDR3 contains 14 residues. Trimming stripped 4 bases from V and 6 bases from J, with 15 bases between. This chain's CDR3 is CASSYFVARNGYTF. The DNA for the CDR3 is TGTGCCAGCAGCTATTTCGTGGCGCGCAATGGCTACACCTTC.

This clonotype was recorded only once. The V gene is TRBV24-1, the J gene TRBJ2-3, with D perhaps matching TRBD2 (6 bases). Germline loops: CDR1 KGHDR, CDR2 SFDVKD. Trimming removed 5 bases at V and 3 bases at J, with 8 bases between. The CDR3 is 13 amino acids. This chain's CDR3 is CATSGLGTDTQYF. DNA of the CDR3: TGTGCCACCAGTGGACTAGGGACAGATACGCAGTATTTT.

For the CDR3, the DNA is TGTGCCAGCACCAGCGGTACCCAGTACTTC. It specifies CASTSGTQYF. V and J are TRBV2 and TRBJ2-5, with a tentative D call TRBD2 (5 bases). Germline loops: CDR1 SNHLY, CDR2 FYNNEI. This CDR3 has 10 residues. Trimming took off 7 bases at V and 8 bases at J, with 8 bases between the two ends.

CDR3 sequence: CAISEAQGSAYNEQFF. The CDR3 nucleotides read TGTGCCATCAGTGAAGCACAGGGGTCAGCCTACAATGAGCAGTTCTTC. This chain joins TRBV10-3 and TRBJ2-1; 7 bases are a match to TRBD1. Losses at the gene ends were 3 bases for V and 2 bases for J; bases not matched to a gene: 7. This CDR3 region has 16 residues. Germline loops: CDR1 ENHRY, CDR2 SYGVKD.

The chain uses TRBV10-3 and TRBJ2-1; perhaps TRBD2 as D (5 bases). CDR3 length equals 16 residues. V shed 6 bases and J shed 7 bases, with 22 bases lying between them. CDR1 and CDR2 (germline): ENHRY, SYGVKD. DNA of the CDR3: TGTGCCATCAGAGCGGCGGCCGGGCGCGAGGGAAATGAGCAGTTCTTC. This gives the protein CAIRAAAGREGNEQFF.

In regard to this clonotype: A read error may account for a junction end that differs from germline. The chain is built from TRBV20-1 and TRBJ2-7, with TRBD2 as a possible D gene (6 bases). Germline assignment: CDR1 DFQATT and CDR2 SNEGSKA (reference sequence). The CDR3 totals 14 residues. As DNA, the CDR3 is TGCAGTGCTAGAAATGAAGCGGGCTCCTACGTGCAGTACTTC. This encodes CSARNEAGSYVQYF.